Listed below are T cell receptor beta chains from one sample, sequenced in a study of cytotoxic CD8 clonotypes in ibrutinib-treated CLL. The protocol was immunoSEQ multiplex PCR, while the TCRdb copy is restricted to in-frame clones and leaves out a portion. Seen here are more than 300,000 clones, around four fifths observed once, and the top ten hold 5.5% to 8%. The source material was PBMCs, sampled before ibrutinib treatment. These receptors were taken from a human donor with chronic lymphocytic leukemia. Both conserved end residues are part of each CDR3. Fields, in order: D gene, J gene, clone size, V gene, CDR3 protein, CDR3 DNA. A D gene is named only where the DNA matches it firmly. Some rows have no size entry. The others give once, few or many, or a class for an expanded clone.

>.|TRBJ1-4|.|TRBV6-5
CASSSSGATNEKLFF
TGTGCCAGCAGTTCCTCGGGCGCAACTAATGAAAAACTGTTTTTT
>TRBD1|TRBJ1-1|few|TRBV4-1
CASSQRGGRTEAFF
TGCGCCAGCAGCCAGCGAGGGGGCCGCACTGAAGCTTTCTTT
>TRBD2|TRBJ2-1|.|TRBV30
CACQGTSGNNVHEQFF
TGTGCCTGCCAGGGGACTAGCGGGAATAATGTCCATGAGCAGTTCTTC
>.|TRBJ1-2|.|TRBV28
CASSTEDAAGYTF
TGTGCCAGCAGTACCGAGGACGCCGCCGGCTACACCTTC
>.|TRBJ2-7|.|TRBV21-1
CASSKVWTHQAYEQYF
TGTGCCAGCAGCAAAGTTTGGACACACCAAGCCTACGAGCAGTACTTC
>.|TRBJ1-2|.|TRBV30
CALGGGHYGYTF
TGTGCCTTAGGGGGAGGCCACTATGGCTACACCTTC
>.|TRBJ2-7|.|TRBV7-2
CASSPWGAAPTEQYF
TGTGCCAGCAGCCCGTGGGGGGCTGCCCCCACGGAGCAGTACTTC
>.|TRBJ1-1|.|TRBV5-1
CASRGRVNTEAFF
TGCGCCAGCAGAGGACGGGTAAACACTGAAGCTTTCTTT
>TRBD1|TRBJ2-7|.|TRBV11-2
CASSLDLLQGASYEQYF
TGTGCCAGCAGCTTAGATCTATTACAGGGGGCTTCCTACGAGCAGTACTTC
>.|TRBJ2-2|once|TRBV7-8
CASSLETGFNTGELFF
TGTGCCAGCAGCTTAGAAACAGGTTTTAACACCGGGGAGCTGTTTTTT
>.|TRBJ2-5|.|TRBV10-3
CAISESFRTFQETQYF
TGTGCCATCAGTGAGTCATTCAGAACGTTCCAAGAGACCCAGTACTTC
>TRBD2|TRBJ2-1|.|TRBV9
CASSPLLAGGNEQFF
TGTGCCAGCAGCCCTTTACTAGCGGGTGGGAATGAGCAGTTCTTC
>.|TRBJ2-2|once|TRBV4-2
CASSQDGVGTRTGELFF
TGTGCCAGCAGCCAAGATGGGGTAGGGACTCGGACCGGGGAGCTGTTTTTT
>.|TRBJ2-1|.|TRBV9
CASSIRDQNNEQFF
TGTGCCAGCAGCATCCGGGACCAAAACAATGAGCAGTTCTTC
>TRBD2|TRBJ2-1|.|TRBV11-2
CASSKRLAGTYNEQFF
TGTGCCAGCAGCAAAAGACTAGCGGGTACCTACAATGAGCAGTTCTTC
>TRBD1|TRBJ1-5|.|TRBV6-1
CASSEQTGGEQPQHF
TGTGCCAGCAGTGAACAAACAGGGGGCGAACAGCCCCAGCATTTT
>.|TRBJ2-6|.|TRBV19
CASSSVGPGANVLTF
TGTGCCAGTAGTTCAGTAGGCCCTGGGGCCAACGTCCTGACTTTC
>.|TRBJ2-7|.|TRBV27
CASSPGGYEQYF
TGTGCCAGCAGTCCCGGAGGCTACGAGCAGTACTTC
>TRBD1|TRBJ1-2|.|TRBV4-1
CASSQERTGTNYGYTF
TGCGCCAGCAGCCAAGAAAGGACAGGGACTAACTATGGCTACACCTTC
>TRBD2|TRBJ2-1|.|TRBV5-3
CARTSTPSGRGSYNEQFF
TGTGCCAGAACCTCTACTCCTAGCGGGAGGGGTTCCTACAATGAGCAGTTCTTC
>TRBD2|TRBJ2-3|.|TRBV10-1
CASSDLREVADTQYF
TGCGCCAGCAGCGACTTGCGGGAGGTGGCAGATACGCAGTATTTT
>.|TRBJ2-1|.|TRBV28
CASTARLGNEQFF
TGTGCCAGCACAGCCAGACTAGGAAATGAGCAGTTCTTC
>TRBD1|TRBJ2-7|.|TRBV28
CASNKRTGRIYEQYF
TGTGCCAGCAACAAAAGGACAGGGAGGATCTACGAGCAGTACTTC
>.|TRBJ2-7|.|TRBV19
CASSIRGTRSYEQYF
TGTGCCAGTAGCATTCGGGGGACGAGATCCTACGAGCAGTACTTC
>TRBD2|TRBJ2-7|.|TRBV18
CASSSTSGAYEQYF
TGTGCCAGCTCATCCACTAGCGGGGCCTACGAGCAGTACTTC
>.|TRBJ2-7|.|TRBV6-5
CASSYSVQTGYEQYF
TGTGCCAGCAGTTACTCCGTACAGACAGGCTACGAGCAGTACTTC
>.|TRBJ2-5|.|TRBV10-1
CASSVRVGETQYF
TGCGCCAGCAGTGTTAGGGTCGGGGAGACCCAGTACTTC
>.|TRBJ2-7|.|TRBV18
CASSPPIQGPNEQYF
TGTGCCAGCTCACCACCGATTCAGGGGCCGAACGAGCAGTACTTC
>.|TRBJ1-1|.|TRBV4-1
CASSQDRNSRTTEAFF
TGCGCCAGCAGCCAAGATCGTAACAGTCGAACTACTGAAGCTTTCTTT
>TRBD1|TRBJ1-2|once|TRBV9
CASSVDVGGVYGYTF
TGTGCCAGCAGCGTAGATGTAGGGGGCGTATATGGCTACACCTTC
>TRBD2|TRBJ2-7|.|TRBV5-1
CASRIAGVYEQYF
TGCGCCAGCAGGATAGCGGGAGTCTACGAGCAGTACTTC
>.|TRBJ2-7|.|TRBV7-9
CASSFAGPTGSHEQYF
TGTGCCAGCAGCTTTGCGGGACCGACAGGGAGCCACGAGCAGTACTTC